These 26 T cell receptor beta chains were all obtained from the same sample, sequenced in a study of T cell repertoires in cytomegalovirus infection. TCRdb ran MiXCR on the reads and lists one entry per CDR3 protein. The sample lists about 680,000 distinct CDR3 sequences; 20% to 25% were seen once. The sample taken for sequencing was CD8+ T cells from PBMCs. These TCRs come from a human donor in good health (CMV status not recorded). Some clones in this sample may be carry-over from other donors' samples.

This clonotype was observed a few times. The chain has TRBV29-1 and TRBJ2-3, with TRBD2 identical over 8 bases. V dropped 1 base and J dropped 6; count of bases not matched to a gene: 6. CDR3 length equals 14 residues. Per the germline V gene, CDR1 is SQVTM and CDR2 is ANQGSEA. The chain's CDR3 is CSVEAGLEVDTQYF. The CDR3 coding sequence is TGCAGCGTTGAAGCGGGACTAGAAGTGGATACGCAGTATTTT.

The chain uses TRBV7-4 and TRBJ2-1; 8 nucleotides agree with TRBD2. Trimming at V came to 3 bases and at J to 9 bases, leaving 10 bases not matched to a gene. This CDR3 is built from 15 residues. The germline gives CDR1 SGHVT, CDR2 SQSDAQ. This CDR3 is CASSFAGGPLGEQFF. CDR3 DNA sequence: TGTGCCAGCAGCTTCGCGGGGGGCCCCTTGGGTGAGCAGTTCTTC.

The chain combines TRBV12-3 or TRBV12-4 with TRBJ2-5, with D unclear. The CDR3 contains 13 residues. V lost 8 bases and J 4 bases, leaving 14 bases between the germline ends. The CDR3 sequence: CASERAPGETQYF. The DNA for the CDR3 is TGTGCCAGCGAGCGCGCGCCGGGAGAGACCCAGTACTTC.

J is TRBJ2-7 and V is TRBV20-1, with D possibly being TRBD2 (6 bases). The CDR3 runs to 17 residues. Germline-derived CDR1 and CDR2 are DFQATT and SNEGSKA (reference sequence). Deletions cut 1 base from V and 3 bases from J, with 22 bases between. CDR3 bases: TGCAGTGCTAGAGGATTTACCTTCCAGGAGGGGATCTACGAGCAGTACGTC. This translates into CSARGFTFQEGIYEQYV.

This clonotype was observed at least ten times. The V call is TRBV7-9, the J call TRBJ2-3, with D possibly matching TRBD2 (6 bases). CDR3 length equals 16 residues. Trimming stripped 2 bases from V and 3 bases from J, with 15 bases between. Germline V gives CDR1 SEHNR, CDR2 FQNEAQ (reference sequence). The CDR3 DNA reads as TGTGCCAGCAGCTTAAAAGAGATGGCGGGAACAGATACGCAGTATTTT. Its translation: CASSLKEMAGTDTQYF. The variable domain in full, completed from reference TRBV7-9 and TRBJ2-3, reads DTGVSQNPRHKITKRGQNVTFRCDPISEHNRLYWYRQTLGQGPEFLTYFQNEAQLEKSRLLSDRFSAERPKGSFSTLEIQRTEQGDSAMYLCASSLKEMAGTDTQYFGPGTRLTVL.

This clonotype was seen a few times. This rearrangement joins TRBV7-9 to TRBJ2-3, with TRBD2 matching 14 bases. V lost 3 bases, J lost 4 bases, and 9 bases stayed unmatched. The CDR3 runs to 18 residues. Germline V gene sequence: CDR1 SEHNR, CDR2 FQNEAQ (reference sequence). The CDR3 protein is CASSFGLAGGIPADTQYF. CDR3 bases: TGTGCCAGCAGCTTCGGACTAGCGGGGGGAATCCCGGCAGATACGCAGTATTTT.

The V gene is TRBV7-9, the J gene TRBJ2-5; possibly TRBD1 for D (6 bases). The CDR3 is 14 residues long. Looked up from germline, CDR1 is SEHNR and CDR2 is FQNEAQ (reference sequence). V lost 5 bases to trimming and J lost 5 bases, with 15 bases between them. The CDR3: CASSELGHFETQYF. CDR3 sequence (DNA): TGTGCCAGCAGCGAGCTGGGACACTTCGAGACCCAGTACTTC. The complete variable domain, with remaining parts taken from reference TRBV7-9 and TRBJ2-5, reads DTGVSQNPRHKITKRGQNVTFRCDPISEHNRLYWYRQTLGQGPEFLTYFQNEAQLEKSRLLSDRFSAERPKGSFSTLEIQRTEQGDSAMYLCASSELGHFETQYFGPGTRLLVL.

V is TRBV13 and J is TRBJ1-1; perhaps TRBD1 as D (5 bases). CDR3 length: 16 amino acids. V shed 6 bases and J shed 4 bases, with 21 bases lying between them. The germline CDR1 and CDR2 sequences are PRHDT and FYEKMQ (reference sequence). The DNA for the CDR3 is TGTGCCAGCAGGGACACAGGCCGGGGGAGAGGCACTGAAGCTTTCTTT. It encodes CASRDTGRGRGTEAFF.

At least ten counts were recorded for this clonotype. In nucleotides, the CDR3 is TGTGCCAGCAGCTTAACGCGACAAGGGCTCTACAATGAAAAACTGTTTTTT. Translating it yields CASSLTRQGLYNEKLFF. J is TRBJ1-4 and V is TRBV7-9, with D hard to call. This CDR3 contains 17 residues. The ends were cut back, 2 bases at V and 5 bases at J, with 18 bases in the middle. Germline values: CDR1 SEHNR, CDR2 FQNEAQ (reference sequence).

This clonotype was seen many times. The chain uses TRBV6-5 and TRBJ1-5, with D unresolved. The CDR3 sequence is 13 residues long. The germline V gene encodes CDR1 MNHEY and CDR2 SVGAGI. V gave up 2 bases and J gave up 2 bases, with 4 bases separating them. Here the CDR3 reads CASSYRGNQPQHF. DNA of the CDR3: TGTGCCAGCAGTTACAGGGGCAATCAGCCCCAGCATTTT.

The V and J genes are TRBV11-1 and TRBJ2-4; no clear D gene. V lost 7 bases to trimming and J lost 9 bases, with 19 bases between them. Germline CDR1 and CDR2: SGHAT and FQDESV (reference sequence). There are 14 residues in the CDR3. The CDR3, as DNA: TGTGCCAGCACCCCCAACGAATATTGGGGCATTCAGTACTTC. Its translation: CASTPNEYWGIQYF.

This clonotype was counted only a few times. The rearrangement uses TRBV25-1 and TRBJ2-1; TRBD2 matches at 7 bases. This CDR3 contains 15 residues. V shed 7 bases, J shed 2 bases, and the junction held 8 bases outside the gene matches. Germline V gives CDR1 MGHDK, CDR2 SYGVNS. The CDR3 nucleotides read TGTGCCAGCAATTTCCGAGCGGGGCCCTACAATGAGCAGTTCTTC. Protein: CASNFRAGPYNEQFF. The whole variable domain, filled in from reference TRBV25-1 and TRBJ2-1, reads EADIYQTPRYLVIGTGKKITLECSQTMGHDKMYWYQQDPGMELHLIHYSYGVNSTEKGDLSSESTVSRIRTEHFPLTLESARPSHTSQYLCASNFRAGPYNEQFFGPGTRLTVL.

The J gene is TRBJ1-4, the V gene TRBV7-9, with 7 bases lining up with TRBD1. V was clipped by 5 bases and J by 0 bases; unmatched bases: 12. CDR3 length equals 18 residues. Germline values: CDR1 SEHNR, CDR2 FQNEAQ (reference sequence). The CDR3 region has the DNA TGTGCCAGCAGCACCTCACCCGGACAGGAGGCAACTAATGAAAAACTGTTTTTT. Protein sequence: CASSTSPGQEATNEKLFF.

This clonotype was recorded many times. The V call is TRBV6-1, the J call TRBJ2-1; 7 bases are a match to TRBD1. The V segment lost 6 bases and the J segment 2 bases; nucleotides outside the gene matches: 4. Germline CDR1 is MNHNS and CDR2 is SASEGT. The CDR3 is made up of 14 amino acids. The CDR3 DNA sequence: TGTGCCAGCAGAGACAGGGTCCCCTACAATGAGCAGTTCTTC. It yields the protein CASRDRVPYNEQFF.

The chain uses TRBV18 and TRBJ1-1; 7 nucleotides line up with TRBD1. The V and J ends lost 4 bases and 1 base, in that order; junction bases with no gene match: 9. There are 16 residues in the CDR3. Germline values: CDR1 KGHSH, CDR2 LQKENI. The CDR3 loop is CASSRGTEVPNTEAFF. The CDR3 DNA sequence: TGTGCCAGCTCACGAGGGACAGAAGTTCCGAACACTGAAGCTTTCTTT.

V and J are TRBV2 and TRBJ1-1, with 10 bases aligning to TRBD1. The V segment lost 7 bases and the J segment 5 bases; nucleotides outside the gene matches: 7. CDR1 is SNHLY, CDR2 FYNNEI, per germline. This CDR3 is 14 amino acids long. The CDR3: CASIPTGGKTEAFF. CDR3 nucleotide sequence: TGTGCCAGCATCCCGACAGGGGGCAAAACTGAAGCTTTCTTT.

This clonotype was found a few times. This sequence joins TRBV25-1 and TRBJ1-2; D gene uncertain. V dropped 1 base and J dropped 12 bases, with 9 bases sitting between them. This CDR3 contains 11 residues. Germline V lookup: CDR1 MGHDK, CDR2 SYGVNS. The CDR3 nucleotides read TGTGCCAGCAGTGAATCGGATTTTCACACCTTC. Translating it yields CASSESDFHTF.

This clonotype has just a few counts. V usage is TRBV23-1 and J usage is TRBJ1-2; D is possibly TRBD1 (6 bases). TRBV23-1 is given ORF status, its function remaining uncertain. The CDR3 length is 15 residues. Trimming removed 0 bases at V and 6 bases at J, with 14 bases between. The CDR3 nucleotides read TGCGCCAGCAGTCAATCTAGTCGGGGGGCCGATGGCTACACCTTC. It codes for CASSQSSRGADGYTF.

This clonotype was seen only a few times. This chain joins TRBV5-4 and TRBJ1-6; 9 nucleotides agree with TRBD1. CDR3 length: 13 amino acids. With V trimmed by 4 bases and J by 12 bases, 5 bases remained unmatched. Germline-derived CDR1 and CDR2 are SGHNT and YYREEE (reference sequence). For the CDR3, the DNA is TGTGCCAGCAGCCCGGGACAGGGCGTACCCCTCCACTTT. Translated, it gives CASSPGQGVPLHF.

V and J are TRBV19 and TRBJ2-5, with D maybe TRBD1 (6 bases). The CDR3 has 15 residues. Germline V gene sequence: CDR1 LNHDA, CDR2 SQIVND (reference sequence). CDR3 region: CVSPTRQDSQETQYF. CDR3 coding DNA: TGTGTCAGCCCCACCCGACAGGACTCCCAAGAGACCCAGTACTTC.

This clonotype has only a few counts. The chain employs TRBV6-5 and TRBJ1-2, with D maybe TRBD1 (6 bases). Per germline, CDR1 MNHEY and CDR2 SVGAGI. There are 15 residues in the CDR3. V was shortened by 4 bases and J by 1 base, with 13 bases between the two germline ends. This chain's CDR3 is CASSSTDSYNYGYTF. The CDR3 nucleotides are TGTGCCAGCAGTTCCACGGACAGCTATAACTATGGCTACACCTTC.

This clonotype was seen a handful of times. The chain carries TRBV20-1 and TRBJ2-7; D may be TRBD1 or TRBD2 (6 bases each). Deletions cut 1 base from V and 4 bases from J, with 17 bases between. This CDR3 is built from 15 residues. Per the germline V gene, CDR1 is DFQATT and CDR2 is SNEGSKA (reference sequence). CDR3 sequence (DNA): TGCAGTGCTAGAGTTCCGGGGGCGCTTGTTTACGAGCAGTACTTC. This translates into CSARVPGALVYEQYF.

The CDR3 DNA sequence: TGTGCCAGTAGTCCCCAGGACAGACAGGGGATCGGCAGGAATGAAAAACTGTTTTTT. This codes for CASSPQDRQGIGRNEKLFF. The chain recombines TRBV19 with TRBJ1-4; 8 bases align to TRBD1. Per the germline V gene, CDR1 is LNHDA and CDR2 is SQIVND (reference sequence). The CDR3 consists of 19 residues. With 5 bases clipped from V and 5 bases from J, the junction kept 19 bases outside the gene matches. The entire variable domain, with the rest obtained from reference TRBV19 and TRBJ1-4, is as follows: DGGITQSPKYLFRKEGQNVTLSCEQNLNHDAMYWYRQDPGQGLRLIYYSQIVNDFQKGDIAEGYSVSREKKESFPLTVTSAQKNPTAFYLCASSPQDRQGIGRNEKLFFGSGTQLSVL.

In its sample, this clonotype was seen once. The chain uses TRBV2 and TRBJ2-1; D is uncertain. This CDR3 has 13 amino acids. V gave up 7 bases and J gave up 10 bases, with 17 bases separating them. The germline V gene has CDR1 SNHLY and CDR2 FYNNEI. The CDR3 reads CASKGSTQWEQFF. CDR3 nucleotide sequence: TGTGCCAGCAAGGGCAGTACCCAGTGGGAGCAGTTCTTC.

This clonotype was seen ten or more times. The V and J genes are TRBV7-2 and TRBJ2-3; D gene ambiguous. The CDR3 length is 14 residues. Per germline, CDR1 SGHTA and CDR2 FQGNSA. V was clipped by 5 bases and J by 4 bases, with 13 bases between them. The CDR3 DNA is TGTGCCAGCAGCATAAGCGTAGCTTCAGATACGCAGTATTTT. Translation gives CASSISVASDTQYF.

The chain has TRBV5-1 and TRBJ2-1, with 16 bases that match TRBD2. Unmatched junction bases numbered 9, after V lost 4 bases and J lost 2 bases. In germline, CDR1 is SGHRS, CDR2 YFSETQ. The CDR3 runs to 19 residues. The CDR3 here is CASSAGTSGGASTYNEQFF. The CDR3 nucleotides read TGCGCCAGCAGCGCCGGGACTAGCGGGGGGGCTTCGACCTACAATGAGCAGTTCTTC.